A single T cell receptor beta chain is shown here with its context. Germline CDR1 MNHEY, CDR2 SVGAGI. The CDR3 is 15 amino acids. V dropped 6 bases and J dropped 3 bases, with 15 bases sitting between them. Per the original methods: Researchers report that nucleated cell counts were estimated from reference gene primer amplification. Method: immunoSEQ multiplex PCR; TCRdb's copy keeps in-frame clones and lacks some. The DNA was the basis for D and trimming; V, J and clone size are from that table. The table lists 80,000 to 100,000 clones, approximately 80% of them singletons. The data derive from a study of blood T cell repertoires in COVID-19. Across the whole study: T cells, B-cell-depleted T cells, or PBMCs supplied cDNA or gDNA.

The TCR sequence derives from an older man with active or convalescent COVID-19. What was sequenced was peripheral blood. J is TRBJ2-1 and V is TRBV6-5, with D possibly being TRBD2 (5 bases). CDR3 nucleotide sequence: TGTGCCAGCAGGAAGTCGGGGATTAACTACAATGAGCAGTTCTTC. Its translation is CASRKSGINYNEQFF.